This T cell receptor beta chain was captured by sequencing in a study of cytomegalovirus exposure and HLA in healthy donors. Overall study context: HLA-typed donors were the source of about 85 million unique TCRs, which an early data release held. General study results and limits: An observed cluster of highly shared sequence variants was recorded as a likely sequencing artifact. Among the most significant clusters, several appeared linked to common viral pathogens in a later analysis. Among TCR beta chains, those listed as cytomegalovirus-associated numbered around 180.

The CDR3 loop spans 15 amino acids. The J segment lost 3 bases and the V segment lost 0 bases, leaving 4 bases of the junction unmatched. Germline CDR1 SGHRS, CDR2 YFSETQ. In the PCR, 60 Vbeta and 13 Jbeta primers were used. TCRdb's copy holds only in-frame clones and misses some; the assay was immunoSEQ multiplex PCR. The table lists roughly 100,000 clones, roughly 79% of them singletons. Notes on this clone: Its antigen is as yet unknown. The sample holds other DNA sequences that translate to the same CDR3.

The rearrangement links TRBV5-1 to TRBJ2-7; 9 nucleotides match TRBD2. The clonotype originates from a man aged 35-49 years in good health and CMV-seronegative. Sample: PBMCs. The CDR3 protein is CASSLAPSGVYEQYF. CDR3 bases: TGCGCCAGCAGCTTGGCGCCTAGCGGGGTCTACGAGCAGTACTTC. The entire variable domain, with the rest obtained from reference TRBV5-1 and TRBJ2-7, is as follows: KAGVTQTPRYLIKTRGQQVTLSCSPISGHRSVSWYQQTPGQGLQFLFEYFSETQRNKGNFPGRFSGRQFSNSRSEMNVSTLELGDSALYLCASSLAPSGVYEQYFGPGTRLTVT.